This T cell receptor (beta chain) was identified during a study of cytomegalovirus exposure and HLA in healthy donors. This CDR3 comprises 17 residues. Germline CDR1 and CDR2: MDHEN and SYDVKM. PCR amplification relied on 60 Vbeta primers (plus 13 Jbeta primers). Data came from immunoSEQ multiplex PCR; TCRdb stores just in-frame clones and leaves some out. The table records roughly 160,000 clones, 65% to 85% of them present only once. The chain recombines TRBV28 with TRBJ2-5; 8 bases align to TRBD1. The end of the DNA is better explained by TRBJ2-7, so the J call may be wrong. This TCR came from a man in his 60s in good health and CMV-seronegative. The specimen was PBMCs. CDR3 in amino acids: CASSSAAGQGPSYEQYF. CDR3 bases: TGTGCCAGCAGTTCGGCGGCTGGACAGGGTCCTTCCTACGAGCAGTACTTC.